These 15 T cell receptor beta chains share one sample of origin, sequenced in a study of T cell changes during pregnancy in multiple sclerosis. Sequenced by immunoSEQ multiplex PCR; TCRdb stores in-frame clones only, minus some. Of roughly 83,000 clones listed, 91% are singletons. The sample here was PBMCs, taken in the first trimester of pregnancy. Every receptor here comes from a female donor in good health, serving as a control in a pregnancy study. Some clones in this sample may be carry-over from other donors' samples.

This sequence joins TRBV27 and TRBJ1-2; no reliable D call. This CDR3 is 13 amino acids long. The V gene's germline CDR1 is MNHEY and CDR2 SMNVEV (reference sequence). Trimming took 2 bases from V and 0 from J, leaving 4 bases between them. DNA for the CDR3: TGTGCCAGCAGTTTACTAGCTAACTATGGCTACACCTTC. This sequence encodes CASSLLANYGYTF.

The V and J genes are TRBV10-3 and TRBJ2-7, with TRBD2 matching over 8 bases. Germline V lookup: CDR1 ENHRY, CDR2 SYGVKD. This CDR3 comprises 12 residues. V shed 8 bases and J 7 bases; nucleotides not matched to a gene: 7. CDR3 DNA: TGTGCCATCCAAGGGACTAGTAATGAGCAGTACTTC. Its translation: CAIQGTSNEQYF.

V is TRBV5-4 and J is TRBJ1-4; 7 bases align to TRBD1. CDR3 length: 15 amino acids. V lost 1 base and J lost 7; bases outside the gene matches: 7. Germline-derived CDR1 and CDR2 are SGHNT and YYREEE (reference sequence). This chain's CDR3 is CASSLRQGGGEKLFF. DNA for the CDR3: TGTGCCAGCAGCTTGAGACAGGGAGGTGGTGAAAAACTGTTTTTT.

The CDR3, as DNA: TGTGCCAGCAGCTTAGGAGCGGGACAGGGGGCGTTCGAGCAGTACTTC. This sequence encodes CASSLGAGQGAFEQYF. The chain carries TRBV13 and TRBJ2-7; 12 bases fit TRBD1. CDR1 is PRHDT and CDR2 is FYEKMQ in the germline V gene (reference sequence). Losses at the gene ends were 0 bases for V and 6 bases for J; bases not matched to a gene: 6. The CDR3 totals 16 residues.

This sequence joins TRBV5-6 and TRBJ1-1, with D hard to call. The CDR3 sequence is 13 residues long. Per the germline V gene, CDR1 is SGHDT and CDR2 is YYEEEE. Trimming removed 5 bases at V and 1 base at J, with 9 bases between. The CDR3 sequence is CASRRGWNTEAFF. In nucleotides, the CDR3 is TGTGCCAGCAGGCGAGGGTGGAACACTGAAGCTTTCTTT. Supplemented by reference TRBV5-6 and TRBJ1-1, the full variable domain reads DAGVTQSPTHLIKTRGQQVTLRCSPKSGHDTVSWYQQALGQGPQFIFQYYEEEERQRGNFPDRFSGHQFPNYSSELNVNALLLGDSALYLCASRRGWNTEAFFGQGTRLTVV.

The chain combines TRBV19 with TRBJ2-1; 11 nucleotides line up with TRBD2. The ends lost 4 bases at V and 0 bases at J; junction bases unmatched: 5. The CDR3 covers 17 residues. Germline assignment: CDR1 LNHDA and CDR2 SQIVND (reference sequence). CDR3 loop: CASSTPTSGSSYNEQFF. As DNA, the CDR3 is TGTGCCAGTAGTACCCCTACTAGCGGGAGCTCCTACAATGAGCAGTTCTTC.

The rearrangement uses TRBV6-5 and TRBJ2-5; 9 nucleotides match TRBD1. From germline, CDR1 is MNHEY and CDR2 SVGAGI. The CDR3 runs to 15 residues. Trimming cost V 8 bases and J 2 bases; bases outside gene matches: 9. CDR3 nucleotide sequence: TGTGCCAGCGGACAGGGGCCCCGGGGGCAAGAGACCCAGTACTTC. It translates to CASGQGPRGQETQYF.

V is TRBV10-3 and J is TRBJ1-1; 7 nucleotides match TRBD1. The CDR3 contains 14 residues. Germline V gene sequence: CDR1 ENHRY, CDR2 SYGVKD. Losses at the gene ends were 6 bases for V and 7 bases for J; bases not matched to a gene: 11. CDR3 in DNA: TGTGCCATCAGGGGACAGAGTCAAACAAATGAAGCTTTCTTT. It encodes CAIRGQSQTNEAFF.

The gene calls are TRBV28 and TRBJ2-1, with 8 positions matching TRBD1. Germline lookup yields CDR1 MDHEN and CDR2 SYDVKM. After removal of 3 bases from V and 8 bases from J, the junction contained 6 bases not matched to a gene. The CDR3 spans 14 residues. The CDR3 loop reads CASSFDRGTDEQFF. The DNA for the CDR3 is TGTGCCAGCAGTTTTGACAGGGGTACGGATGAGCAGTTCTTC.

The V call is TRBV6-6, the J call TRBJ1-3; no reliable D call. There are 13 residues in the CDR3. V was shortened by 7 bases and J by 0 bases, with 7 bases between the two germline ends. Germline V gene data show CDR1 as MNHNY and CDR2 as SVGAGI (reference sequence). The CDR3 spells CASNRPSGNTIYF. CDR3 nucleotides: TGTGCCAGCAACAGACCCTCTGGAAACACCATATATTTT.

V and J are TRBV5-4 and TRBJ2-3, with D maybe TRBD2 (6 bases). Germline CDR1 and CDR2: SGHNT and YYREEE (reference sequence). V gave up 4 bases and J gave up 5 bases, with 26 bases separating them. The CDR3 consists of 18 residues. CDR3 nucleotide sequence: TGTGCCAGCAGCGTGGCGGGACTCTCACGAATGGGAGGAGATACGCAGTATTTT. Encoded protein: CASSVAGLSRMGGDTQYF.

The rearrangement joins TRBV14 to TRBJ1-4; D possibly corresponds to TRBD1 (5 bases). Germline CDR1 SGHDN, CDR2 FVKESK. The CDR3 extends over 13 amino acids. The germline V and J ends were trimmed by 2 bases and 9 bases, with 10 bases remaining between them. The CDR3 protein is CASSQWAGKKLFF. In nucleotides, the CDR3 is TGTGCCAGCAGCCAATGGGCAGGGAAAAAACTGTTTTTT.

This clone was seen more than once but under ten times. The chain joins TRBV13 to TRBJ1-2; the D gene is possibly TRBD1 (6 bases). The length of the CDR3 is 16 residues. V lost 6 bases and J 4 bases, leaving 21 bases between the germline ends. Germline CDR1 is PRHDT and CDR2 is FYEKMQ (reference sequence). CDR3 coding DNA: TGTGCCAGCAGAACCTCTATTGGACAGAGACTCTATGGCTACACCTTC. It specifies CASRTSIGQRLYGYTF.

The chain carries TRBV18 and TRBJ2-1; 10 bases are a match to TRBD2. V was pared by 0 bases and J by 7 bases, with 6 bases of the junction left unmatched. Germline V gene sequence: CDR1 KGHSH, CDR2 LQKENI. CDR3 length: 16 residues. CDR3 sequence: CASSPPSAGGGNEQFF. DNA of the CDR3: TGTGCCAGCTCACCACCGTCAGCGGGAGGGGGAAATGAGCAGTTCTTC.

This rearrangement joins TRBV7-8 to TRBJ1-2; 7 bases align to TRBD1. CDR1 and CDR2 from the germline V gene are SGHVS and FQNEAQ. V trimming: 7 bases; J trimming: 8 bases; junction bases outside the gene matches: 13. The CDR3 runs 14 residues. CDR3 nucleotides: TGTGCCAGCACCTCGATGGCAGGGGGTGAGGGCTACACCTTC. This translates into CASTSMAGGEGYTF. The whole variable domain, filled in from reference TRBV7-8 and TRBJ1-2, reads GAGVSQSPRYKVAKRGQDVALRCDPISGHVSLFWYQQALGQGPEFLTYFQNEAQLDKSGLPSDRFFAERPEGSVSTLKIQRTQQEDSAVYLCASTSMAGGEGYTFGSGTRLTVV.